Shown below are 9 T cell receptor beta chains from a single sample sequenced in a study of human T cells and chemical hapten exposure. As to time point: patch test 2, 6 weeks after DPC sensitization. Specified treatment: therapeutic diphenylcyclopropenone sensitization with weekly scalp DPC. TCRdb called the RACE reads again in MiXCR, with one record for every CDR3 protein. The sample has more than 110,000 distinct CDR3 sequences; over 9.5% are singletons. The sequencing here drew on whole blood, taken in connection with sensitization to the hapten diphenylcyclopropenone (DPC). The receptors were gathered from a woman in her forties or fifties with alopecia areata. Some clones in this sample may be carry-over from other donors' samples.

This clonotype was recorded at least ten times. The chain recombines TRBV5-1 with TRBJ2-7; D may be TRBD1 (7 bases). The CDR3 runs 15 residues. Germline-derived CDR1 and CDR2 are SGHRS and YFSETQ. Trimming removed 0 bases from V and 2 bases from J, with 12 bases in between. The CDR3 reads CASSLVPGGTYEQYF. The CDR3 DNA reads TGCGCCAGCAGCTTGGTGCCAGGGGGGACCTACGAGCAGTACTTC. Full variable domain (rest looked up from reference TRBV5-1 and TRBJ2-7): KAGVTQTPRYLIKTRGQQVTLSCSPISGHRSVSWYQQTPGQGLQFLFEYFSETQRNKGNFPGRFSGRQFSNSRSEMNVSTLELGDSALYLCASSLVPGGTYEQYFGPGTRLTVT.

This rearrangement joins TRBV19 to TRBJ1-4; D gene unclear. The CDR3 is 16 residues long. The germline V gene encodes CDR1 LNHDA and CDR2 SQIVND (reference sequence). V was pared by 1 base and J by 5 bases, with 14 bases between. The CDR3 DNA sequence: TGTGCCAGTAGTATAGGGTCTCGACGGGCGAATGAAAAACTGTTTTTT. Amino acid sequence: CASSIGSRRANEKLFF.

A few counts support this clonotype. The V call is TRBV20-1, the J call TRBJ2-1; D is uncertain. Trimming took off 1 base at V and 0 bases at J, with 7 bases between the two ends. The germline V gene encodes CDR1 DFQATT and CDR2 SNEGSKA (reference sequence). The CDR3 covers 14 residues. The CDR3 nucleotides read TGCAGTGCTAGAGGACCCCTCTCCTACAATGAGCAGTTCTTC. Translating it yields CSARGPLSYNEQFF.

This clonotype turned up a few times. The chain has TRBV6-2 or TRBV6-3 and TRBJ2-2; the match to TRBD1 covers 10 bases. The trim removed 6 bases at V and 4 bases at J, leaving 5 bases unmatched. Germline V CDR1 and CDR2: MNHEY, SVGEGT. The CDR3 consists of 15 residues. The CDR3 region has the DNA TGTGCCAGCAGGCGGGGACAGGGGAGCACCGGGGAGCTGTTTTTT. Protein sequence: CASRRGQGSTGELFF.

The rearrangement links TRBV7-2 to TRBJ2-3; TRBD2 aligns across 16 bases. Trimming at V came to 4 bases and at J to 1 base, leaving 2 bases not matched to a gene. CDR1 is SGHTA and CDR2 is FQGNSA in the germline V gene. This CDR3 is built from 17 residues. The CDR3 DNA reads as TGTGCCAGCAGCTGGGGACTAGCGGGAGGGGGCACAGATACGCAGTATTTT. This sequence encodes CASSWGLAGGGTDTQYF. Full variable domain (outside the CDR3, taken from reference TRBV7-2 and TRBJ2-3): GAGVSQSPSNKVTEKGKDVELRCDPISGHTALYWYRQSLGQGLEFLIYFQGNSAPDKSGLPSDRFSAERTGGSVSTLTIQRTQQEDSAVYLCASSWGLAGGGTDTQYFGPGTRLTVL.

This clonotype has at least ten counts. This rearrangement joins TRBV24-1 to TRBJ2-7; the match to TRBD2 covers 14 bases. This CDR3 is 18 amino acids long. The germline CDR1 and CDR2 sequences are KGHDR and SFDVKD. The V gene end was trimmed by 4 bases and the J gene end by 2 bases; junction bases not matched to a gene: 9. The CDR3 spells CATSDQTSGRAGTYEQYF. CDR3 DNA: TGTGCCACCAGTGACCAGACTAGCGGGAGGGCCGGGACCTACGAGCAGTACTTC.

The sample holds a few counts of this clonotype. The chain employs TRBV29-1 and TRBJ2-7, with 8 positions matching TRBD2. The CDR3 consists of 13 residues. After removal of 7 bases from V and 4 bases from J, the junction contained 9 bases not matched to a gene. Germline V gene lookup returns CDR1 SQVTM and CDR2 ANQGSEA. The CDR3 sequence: CSASGSAPYEQYF. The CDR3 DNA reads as TGCAGCGCCAGCGGGAGTGCCCCTTACGAGCAGTACTTC.

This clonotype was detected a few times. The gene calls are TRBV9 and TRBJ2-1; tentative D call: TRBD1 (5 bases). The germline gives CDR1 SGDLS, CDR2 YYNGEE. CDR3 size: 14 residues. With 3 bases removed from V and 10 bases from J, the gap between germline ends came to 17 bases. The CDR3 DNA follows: TGTGCCAGCAGCGCGGGCCAGGGTGTTTGGGAGCAGTTCTTC. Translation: CASSAGQGVWEQFF.

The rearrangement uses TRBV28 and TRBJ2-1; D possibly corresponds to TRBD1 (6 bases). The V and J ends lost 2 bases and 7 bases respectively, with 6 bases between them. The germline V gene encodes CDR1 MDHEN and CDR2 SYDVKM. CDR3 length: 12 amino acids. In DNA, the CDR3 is TGTGCCAGCAGTTTAACAGGGAATGAGCAGTTCTTC. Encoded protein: CASSLTGNEQFF. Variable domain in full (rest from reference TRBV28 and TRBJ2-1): DVKVTQSSRYLVKRTGEKVFLECVQDMDHENMFWYRQDPGLGLRLIYFSYDVKMKEKGDIPEGYSVSREKKERFSLILESASTNQTSMYLCASSLTGNEQFFGPGTRLTVL.